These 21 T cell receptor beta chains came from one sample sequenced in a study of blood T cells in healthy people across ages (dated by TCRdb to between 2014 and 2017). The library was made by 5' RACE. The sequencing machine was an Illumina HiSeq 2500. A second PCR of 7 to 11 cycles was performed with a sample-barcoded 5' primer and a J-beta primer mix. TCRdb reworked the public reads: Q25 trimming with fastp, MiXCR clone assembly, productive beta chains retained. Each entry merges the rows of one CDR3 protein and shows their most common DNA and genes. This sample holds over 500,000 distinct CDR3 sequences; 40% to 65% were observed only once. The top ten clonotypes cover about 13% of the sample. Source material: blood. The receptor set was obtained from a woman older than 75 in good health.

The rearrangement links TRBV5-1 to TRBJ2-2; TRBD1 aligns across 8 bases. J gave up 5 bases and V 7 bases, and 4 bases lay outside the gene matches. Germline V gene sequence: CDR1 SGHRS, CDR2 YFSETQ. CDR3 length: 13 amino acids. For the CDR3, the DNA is TGCGCCAGCGACAGGGGTCAGACCGGGGAGCTGTTTTTT. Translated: CASDRGQTGELFF.

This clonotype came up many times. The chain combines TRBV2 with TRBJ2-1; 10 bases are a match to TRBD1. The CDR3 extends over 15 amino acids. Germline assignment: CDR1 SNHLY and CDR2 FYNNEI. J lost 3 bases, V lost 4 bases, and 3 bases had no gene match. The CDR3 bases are TGTGCCAGCAGTGGGGACAGGGGCTTCTACAATGAGCAGTTCTTC. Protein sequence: CASSGDRGFYNEQFF.

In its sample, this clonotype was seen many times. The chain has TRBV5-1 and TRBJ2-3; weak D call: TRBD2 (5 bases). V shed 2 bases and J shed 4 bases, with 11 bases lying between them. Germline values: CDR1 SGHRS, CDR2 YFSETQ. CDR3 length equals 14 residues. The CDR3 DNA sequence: TGCGCCAGCAGCTTCGGGGTCCCCTCAGATACGCAGTATTTT. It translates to CASSFGVPSDTQYF.

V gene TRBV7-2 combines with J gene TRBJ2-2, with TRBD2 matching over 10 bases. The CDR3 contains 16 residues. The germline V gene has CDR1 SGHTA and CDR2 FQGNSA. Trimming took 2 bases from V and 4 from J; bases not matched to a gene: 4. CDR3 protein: CASSLIAGGPTGELFF. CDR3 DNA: TGTGCCAGCAGCTTAATAGCGGGGGGACCCACCGGGGAGCTGTTTTTT.

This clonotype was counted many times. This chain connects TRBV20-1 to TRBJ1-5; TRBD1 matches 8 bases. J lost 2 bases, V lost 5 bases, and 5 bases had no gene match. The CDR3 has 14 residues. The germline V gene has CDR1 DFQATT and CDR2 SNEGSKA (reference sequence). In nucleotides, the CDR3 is TGCAGTGCTGGGATACAGGGGGGCAATCAGCCCCAGCATTTT. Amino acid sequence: CSAGIQGGNQPQHF.

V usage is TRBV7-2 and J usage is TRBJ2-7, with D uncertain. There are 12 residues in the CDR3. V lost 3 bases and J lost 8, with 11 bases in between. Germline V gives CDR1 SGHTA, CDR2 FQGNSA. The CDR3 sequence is CASSFLLGQQYF. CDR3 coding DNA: TGTGCCAGCAGCTTTCTCCTTGGACAGCAGTACTTC. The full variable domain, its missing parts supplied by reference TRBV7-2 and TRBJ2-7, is GAGVSQSPSNKVTEKGKDVELRCDPISGHTALYWYRQSLGQGLEFLIYFQGNSAPDKSGLPSDRFSAERTGGSVSTLTIQRTQQEDSAVYLCASSFLLGQQYFGPGTRLTVT.

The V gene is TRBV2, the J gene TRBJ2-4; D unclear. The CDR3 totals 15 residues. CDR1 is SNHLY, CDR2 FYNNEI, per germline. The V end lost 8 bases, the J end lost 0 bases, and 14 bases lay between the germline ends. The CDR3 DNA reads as TGTGCCAGCTGCCGGACCGCAATAGCCAAAAACATTCAGTACTTC. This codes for CASCRTAIAKNIQYF.

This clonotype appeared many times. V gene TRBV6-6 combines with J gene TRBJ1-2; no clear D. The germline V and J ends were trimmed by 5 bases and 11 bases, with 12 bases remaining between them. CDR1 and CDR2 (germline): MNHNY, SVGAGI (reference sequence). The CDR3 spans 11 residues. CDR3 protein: CASSPGRPYTF. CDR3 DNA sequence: TGTGCCAGCAGTCCAGGACGGCCTTACACCTTC.

The CDR3: CASSVVSGADTQYF. The CDR3 DNA reads as TGCGCCAGCAGCGTGGTCAGTGGGGCCGATACGCAGTATTTT. The chain carries TRBV5-1 and TRBJ2-3, with D possibly matching TRBD1 (5 bases). Germline CDR1 and CDR2: SGHRS and YFSETQ. Trimming shortened V by 4 bases and J by 6 bases, and 15 bases separated the two germline ends. There are 14 residues in the CDR3.

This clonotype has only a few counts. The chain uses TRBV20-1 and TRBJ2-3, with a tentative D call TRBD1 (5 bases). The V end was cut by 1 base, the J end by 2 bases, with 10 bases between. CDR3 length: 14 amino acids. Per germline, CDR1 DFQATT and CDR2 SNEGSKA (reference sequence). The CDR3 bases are TGCAGTGCTAGAGGGGCAGGGTACACAGATACGCAGTATTTT. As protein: CSARGAGYTDTQYF.

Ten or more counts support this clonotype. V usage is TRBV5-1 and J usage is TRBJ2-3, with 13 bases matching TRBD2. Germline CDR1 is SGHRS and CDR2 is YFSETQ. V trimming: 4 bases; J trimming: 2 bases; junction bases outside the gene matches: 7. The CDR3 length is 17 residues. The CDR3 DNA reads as TGCGCCAGCAGCGCCGGGACTAGCGGGATTCCCACAGATACGCAGTATTTT. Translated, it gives CASSAGTSGIPTDTQYF.

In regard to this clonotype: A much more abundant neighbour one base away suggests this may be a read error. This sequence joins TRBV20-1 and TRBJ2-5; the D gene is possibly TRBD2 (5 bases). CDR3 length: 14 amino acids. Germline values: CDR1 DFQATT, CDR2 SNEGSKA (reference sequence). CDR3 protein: CSAREIASPETLYF. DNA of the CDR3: TGCAGTGCTAGAGAGATCGCTAGCCCAGAGACCCTGTACTTC.

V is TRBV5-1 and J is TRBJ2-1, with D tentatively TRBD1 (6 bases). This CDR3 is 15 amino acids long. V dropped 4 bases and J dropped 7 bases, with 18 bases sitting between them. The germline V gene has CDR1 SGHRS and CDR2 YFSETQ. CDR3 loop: CASSKGVSDKNEQFF. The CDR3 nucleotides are TGCGCCAGCAGCAAGGGGGTATCGGATAAGAATGAGCAGTTCTTC.

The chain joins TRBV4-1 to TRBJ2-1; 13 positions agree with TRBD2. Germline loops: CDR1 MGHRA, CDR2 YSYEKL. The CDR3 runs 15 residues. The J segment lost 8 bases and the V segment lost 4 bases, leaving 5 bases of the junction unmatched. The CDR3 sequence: CASSLGTSGTYEQFF. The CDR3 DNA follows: TGCGCCAGCAGCCTAGGGACTAGCGGGACCTATGAGCAGTTCTTC.

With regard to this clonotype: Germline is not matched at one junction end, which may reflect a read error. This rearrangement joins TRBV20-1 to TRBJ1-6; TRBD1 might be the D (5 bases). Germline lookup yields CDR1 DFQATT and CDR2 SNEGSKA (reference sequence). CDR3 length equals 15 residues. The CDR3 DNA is TGCAGTCCTAGTGGGACCGAGGCTGGTAATTCACCCCTCCACTTT. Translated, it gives CSPSGTEAGNSPLHF.

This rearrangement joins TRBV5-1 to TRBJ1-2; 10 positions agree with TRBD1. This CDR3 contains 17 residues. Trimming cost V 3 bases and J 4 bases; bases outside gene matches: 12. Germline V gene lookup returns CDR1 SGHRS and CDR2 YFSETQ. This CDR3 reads CASSWDIPGQGSYGYTF. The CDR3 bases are TGCGCCAGCAGCTGGGACATACCGGGACAGGGGAGCTATGGCTACACCTTC.

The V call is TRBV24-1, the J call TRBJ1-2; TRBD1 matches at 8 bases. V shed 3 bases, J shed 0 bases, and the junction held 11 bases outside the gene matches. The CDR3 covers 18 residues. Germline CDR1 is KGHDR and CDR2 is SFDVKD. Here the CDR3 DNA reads TGTGCCACCAGTGATCCCCGTAGCCGGGACAGGTCTAACTATGGCTACACCTTC. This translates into CATSDPRSRDRSNYGYTF.

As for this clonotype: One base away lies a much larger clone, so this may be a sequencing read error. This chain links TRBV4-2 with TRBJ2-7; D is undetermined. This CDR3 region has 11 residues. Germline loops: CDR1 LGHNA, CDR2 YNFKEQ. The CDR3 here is CASERAYAQYF. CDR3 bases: TGTGCCAGCGAAAGGGCATACGCGCAGTACTTC.

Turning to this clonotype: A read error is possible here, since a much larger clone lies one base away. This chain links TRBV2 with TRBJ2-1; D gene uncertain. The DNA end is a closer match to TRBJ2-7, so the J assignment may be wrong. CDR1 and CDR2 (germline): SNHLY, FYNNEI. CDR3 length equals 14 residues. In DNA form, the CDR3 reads TGTGCCAGCAGTGGTCAGCGAACCTACAATGAGCAGTACTTC. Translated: CASSGQRTYNEQYF.

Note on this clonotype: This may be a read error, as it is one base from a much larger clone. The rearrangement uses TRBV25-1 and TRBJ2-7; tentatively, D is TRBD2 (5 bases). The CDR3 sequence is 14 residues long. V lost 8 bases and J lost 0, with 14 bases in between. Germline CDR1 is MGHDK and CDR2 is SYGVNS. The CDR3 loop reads CASGIVGSSYEQYF. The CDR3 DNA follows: TGTGCCAGCGGTATAGTGGGGAGCTCCTACGAGCAGTACTTC.

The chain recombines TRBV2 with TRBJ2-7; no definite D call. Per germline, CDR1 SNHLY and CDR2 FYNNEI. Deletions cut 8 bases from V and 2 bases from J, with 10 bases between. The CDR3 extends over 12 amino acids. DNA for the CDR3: TGTGCCAGCGCTCGGAACCCCTACGAGCAGTACTTC. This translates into CASARNPYEQYF.